The 2 T cell receptor beta chains below were found in one sample sequenced in a study of blood T cell repertoires in COVID-19. Clones were read by immunoSEQ multiplex PCR, and TCRdb kept only the in-frame ones, dropping some. The sample lists 150,000 or so clones, around 80% seen once, with over 5% in the top ten. Sequencing used PBMCs or T cells enriched from blood (not recorded which). The receptors shown here come from a woman aged 45 to 65 who had recovered from COVID-19.

This rearrangement joins TRBV7-2 to TRBJ1-2; TRBD1 might be the D (6 bases). The V and J ends lost 5 bases and 4 bases respectively, with 11 bases between them. The length of the CDR3 is 13 residues. CDR1 SGHTA and CDR2 FQGNSA come from the germline V gene. CDR3 sequence (DNA): TGTGCCAGCAGCCAACAGGGACCCTATGGCTACACCTTC. Amino acid sequence: CASSQQGPYGYTF.

V usage is TRBV6-5 and J usage is TRBJ1-6; D unresolved. Trimming left V 0 bases short and J 8 bases short, with 11 bases between. Germline V gives CDR1 MNHEY, CDR2 SVGAGI. The length of the CDR3 is 15 residues. The CDR3 spells CASSYSMQVDSPLHF. CDR3 sequence (DNA): TGTGCCAGCAGTTACTCGATGCAGGTTGATTCACCCCTCCACTTT.